This entry describes one T cell receptor (beta chain). This CDR3 spans 18 amino acids. Trimming removed 3 bases from V and 0 bases from J, with 18 bases in between. Germline V gene lookup returns CDR1 MDHEN and CDR2 SYDVKM. This specimen belongs to a study of cytomegalovirus exposure and HLA in healthy donors. Use of 60 Vbeta and 13 Jbeta primers characterized the PCR. Assay: immunoSEQ multiplex PCR; the TCRdb copy retains only in-frame clones and omits some. The sample yields some 76,000 clones, 70% to 85% seen once. The sequence was obtained from a woman between 45 and 60 years old in good health and CMV-seronegative. What was sequenced was PBMCs. The gene calls are TRBV28 and TRBJ2-1; D is ambiguous. The CDR3: CASSLKRRQRSSYNEQFF. The CDR3 DNA sequence: TGTGCCAGCAGTTTGAAGCGCCGGCAGCGAAGCTCCTACAATGAGCAGTTCTTC. The full variable domain, its missing parts supplied by reference TRBV28 and TRBJ2-1, is DVKVTQSSRYLVKRTGEKVFLECVQDMDHENMFWYRQDPGLGLRLIYFSYDVKMKEKGDIPEGYSVSREKKERFSLILESASTNQTSMYLCASSLKRRQRSSYNEQFFGPGTRLTVL.